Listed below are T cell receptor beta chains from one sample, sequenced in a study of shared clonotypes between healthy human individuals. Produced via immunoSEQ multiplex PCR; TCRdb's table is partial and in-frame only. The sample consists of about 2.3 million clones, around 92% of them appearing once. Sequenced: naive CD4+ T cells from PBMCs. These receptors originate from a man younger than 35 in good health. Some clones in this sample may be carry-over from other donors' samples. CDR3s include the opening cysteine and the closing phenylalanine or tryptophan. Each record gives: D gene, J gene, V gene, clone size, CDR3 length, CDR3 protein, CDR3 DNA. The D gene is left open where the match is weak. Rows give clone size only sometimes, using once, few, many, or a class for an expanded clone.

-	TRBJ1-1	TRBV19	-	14	CASTGASGGTEAFF	TGTGCCAGTACCGGAGCGTCCGGCGGTACTGAAGCTTTCTTT
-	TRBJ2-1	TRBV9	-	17	CASSEGIWRQRQNEQFF	TGTGCCAGCAGCGAGGGGATTTGGCGGCAGAGGCAGAATGAGCAGTTCTTC
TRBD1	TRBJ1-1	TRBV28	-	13	CASSKTGVTEAFF	TGTGCCAGCAGCAAAACAGGGGTTACTGAAGCTTTCTTT
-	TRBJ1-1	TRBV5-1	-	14	CASSLGQAYPEAFF	TGCGCCAGCAGCTTAGGGCAGGCCTACCCTGAAGCTTTCTTT
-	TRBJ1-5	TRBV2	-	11	CASRLDQPQHF	TGTGCCAGCAGGTTAGATCAGCCCCAGCATTTT
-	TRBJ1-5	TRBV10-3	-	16	CAISSSGRRENQPQHF	TGTGCCATCAGTTCTTCTGGGCGGAGGGAGAATCAGCCCCAGCATTTT
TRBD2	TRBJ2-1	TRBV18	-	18	CASSSRSTGTSWIHEQFF	TGTGCCAGCTCTTCGCGATCCACCGGGACTAGCTGGATACATGAGCAGTTCTTC
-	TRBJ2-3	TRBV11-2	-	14	CASSPGQGTDTQYF	TGTGCCAGCAGTCCAGGACAAGGGACAGATACGCAGTATTTT
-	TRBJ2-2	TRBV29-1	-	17	CSVEGFGGILNTGELFF	TGCAGCGTTGAGGGTTTTGGCGGCATTCTTAACACCGGGGAGCTGTTTTTT
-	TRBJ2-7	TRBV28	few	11	CASSSAYEQYF	TGTGCCAGCAGTTCGGCCTACGAGCAGTACTTC
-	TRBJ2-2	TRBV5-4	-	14	CASSLRERTGELFF	TGTGCCAGCAGCTTGAGGGAACGGACCGGGGAGCTGTTTTTT
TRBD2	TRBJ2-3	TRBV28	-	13	CAGGLAGTDTQYF	TGTGCCGGTGGACTAGCGGGGACAGATACGCAGTATTTT
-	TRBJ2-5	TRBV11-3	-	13	CASSLGPTVPAYF	TGTGCCAGCAGCTTAGGCCCGACAGTGCCAGCGTACTTC